This T cell receptor beta chain is from a study of PD-1 blockade in classical Hodgkin lymphoma. Here immunoSEQ multiplex PCR was the method, and the copy in TCRdb shows in-frame clones only, minus some. The table includes just under 20,000 clones, 70% to 90% detected once. Time point of the sample: cycle 4 day 1 (C4D1), after 6 weeks of nivolumab. Every patient was affected by relapse after autologous stem cell transplantation, while exposure to brentuximab vedotin was not uniform. Purification of CD4+ T cells from thawed PBMCs was performed via magnetic negative selection. There are 11 residues in the CDR3. The V gene lost 5 bases and the J gene lost 6 bases, with 8 bases spanning the gap. Germline V gene data show CDR1 as MNHEY and CDR2 as SVGAGI.

The V gene is TRBV6-5, the J gene TRBJ2-7; unclear D gene. The sequences come from CD4+ T cells from blood, collected before the fourth cycle of nivolumab. The sequence was obtained from a human donor with classical Hodgkin lymphoma. Written as DNA, the CDR3 is TGTGCCAGCAGTATTACTCGCGAGCAGTACTTC. Its protein is CASSITREQYF.